The 26 T cell receptor beta chains in this list originate from one sample, sequenced in a study of T cell responses to AZD1222 COVID-19 vaccine. Sequencing used immunoSEQ multiplex PCR; TCRdb keeps in-frame clones, though not all of them. The repertoire consists of 95,000 to 100,000 clones, with more than 70% occurring once and the leading ten covering 10%. The sequencing here drew on peripheral blood, taken 28 days after the second AZD1222 dose. These receptors were collected from an adult who received the AZD1222 COVID-19 vaccine.

The gene calls are TRBV7-2 and TRBJ2-4, with a tentative D call TRBD2 (6 bases). Germline CDR1 reads SGHTA; CDR2 reads FQGNSA. The CDR3 has 14 residues. Deletions cut 4 bases from V and 6 bases from J, with 13 bases between. The CDR3 sequence: CASSSWGSGNIQYF. The CDR3 bases are TGTGCCAGCAGCTCCTGGGGTAGCGGAAACATTCAGTACTTC.

This clone was detected once. The chain couples TRBV5-1 to TRBJ2-7; the match to TRBD1 covers 8 bases. The CDR3 covers 14 residues. Germline V CDR1 and CDR2: SGHRS, YFSETQ. J was trimmed by 1 base and V by 4 bases; bases with no gene match: 4. The CDR3 nucleotides read TGCGCCAGCAGCGAGACAGGGGAGTCCTACGAGCAGTACTTC. It specifies CASSETGESYEQYF.

The J gene is TRBJ2-3, the V gene TRBV24-1; 8 bases map to TRBD2. The V gene end was trimmed by 3 bases and the J gene end by 2 bases; junction bases not matched to a gene: 6. Germline loops: CDR1 KGHDR, CDR2 SFDVKD. The CDR3 is 16 amino acids. The CDR3 DNA is TGTGCCACCAGTGATCGAGTAGCGGGGTCCACAGATACGCAGTATTTT. This encodes CATSDRVAGSTDTQYF.

V gene TRBV7-9 combines with J gene TRBJ2-3, with TRBD1 identical over 8 bases. The germline gives CDR1 SEHNR, CDR2 FQNEAQ (reference sequence). The J segment lost 0 bases and the V segment lost 3 bases, leaving 8 bases of the junction unmatched. The CDR3 covers 17 residues. The CDR3 DNA reads TGTGCCAGCAGCTTTATTCCGGGACAGGTTAGCACAGATACGCAGTATTTT. Its translation is CASSFIPGQVSTDTQYF.

This rearrangement joins TRBV30 to TRBJ2-5, with TRBD1 matching over 8 bases. Germline CDR1 and CDR2: GTSNPN and SVGIG (reference sequence). CDR3 size: 15 residues. Trimming removed 0 bases from V and 5 bases from J; junction bases left unmatched: 8. CDR3: CAWSVGQGAGETQYF. The CDR3 coding sequence is TGTGCCTGGAGTGTCGGGCAGGGGGCAGGGGAGACCCAGTACTTC.

This clone was seen just once. The V and J genes are TRBV20-1 and TRBJ2-1; D uncertain. Trimming took 3 bases from V and 10 from J, leaving 10 bases between them. CDR3 length equals 11 residues. Germline V gives CDR1 DFQATT, CDR2 SNEGSKA (reference sequence). CDR3 sequence (DNA): TGCAGTGCTAGGAACATGGGGGAGCAGTTCTTC. Translated, it gives CSARNMGEQFF.

This clone has a single count. The V call is TRBV5-1, the J call TRBJ1-1; TRBD1 might be the D (6 bases). The germline V gene has CDR1 SGHRS and CDR2 YFSETQ. The ends were cut back, 4 bases at V and 4 bases at J, with 14 bases in the middle. The CDR3 runs 14 residues. CDR3 in amino acids: CASSTGQIVTEAFF. The CDR3 DNA follows: TGCGCCAGCAGCACTGGACAGATCGTCACTGAAGCTTTCTTT.

This sequence joins TRBV29-1 and TRBJ2-2, with D perhaps TRBD2 (6 bases). The CDR3 is made up of 16 amino acids. Trimming took 4 bases from V and 0 from J, leaving 15 bases between them. Germline values: CDR1 SQVTM, CDR2 ANQGSEA. CDR3 bases: TGCAGCGTTGGCCGGGTCGGGAGTACGAACACCGGGGAGCTGTTTTTT. This sequence encodes CSVGRVGSTNTGELFF.

CDR3 region: CASRLDSEAFF. The DNA for the CDR3 is TGCGCCAGCAGACTGGACAGTGAAGCTTTCTTT. V usage is TRBV5-1 and J usage is TRBJ1-1, with D perhaps TRBD1 (6 bases). Trimming shortened V by 5 bases and J by 7 bases, and 9 bases separated the two germline ends. Germline loops: CDR1 SGHRS, CDR2 YFSETQ. The CDR3 has 11 amino acids.

V gene TRBV28 combines with J gene TRBJ2-1, with TRBD1 identical over 7 bases. Germline CDR1 and CDR2: MDHEN and SYDVKM. The V gene end was trimmed by 6 bases and the J gene end by 3 bases; junction bases not matched to a gene: 5. CDR3 length: 14 residues. The DNA for the CDR3 is TGTGCCAGCAGAATCGGACAGGTCTACAATGAGCAGTTCTTC. This translates into CASRIGQVYNEQFF.

This chain connects TRBV7-2 to TRBJ2-1, with D perhaps TRBD2 (5 bases). The germline V gene encodes CDR1 SGHTA and CDR2 FQGNSA. Trimming shortened V by 0 bases and J by 9 bases, and 12 bases separated the two germline ends. The CDR3 sequence is 14 residues long. Written as DNA, the CDR3 is TGTGCCAGCAGCTTAGCAGTGGGAGCGGTTGAGCAGTTCTTC. Translating gives CASSLAVGAVEQFF.

This clone was observed a handful of times. This rearrangement joins TRBV19 to TRBJ1-2; D is unclear. Germline V gene data show CDR1 as LNHDA and CDR2 as SQIVND (reference sequence). V lost 6 bases to trimming and J lost 0 bases, with 20 bases between them. CDR3 size: 17 residues. CDR3 amino acids: CASSPSLPTAANYGYTF. CDR3 coding DNA: TGTGCCAGTAGCCCCTCCCTTCCAACTGCGGCTAACTATGGCTACACCTTC.

The chain joins TRBV5-1 to TRBJ1-1, with 9 positions matching TRBD1. The V gene's germline CDR1 is SGHRS and CDR2 YFSETQ. V shed 0 bases and J 5 bases; nucleotides not matched to a gene: 11. This CDR3 is built from 17 residues. The CDR3 DNA sequence: TGCGCCAGCAGCTTGGTGACTGGTGGGACAGGGCGGACTGAAGCTTTCTTT. It encodes CASSLVTGGTGRTEAFF.

The chain joins TRBV29-1 to TRBJ1-1; D may be TRBD1 (5 bases). Between the trimmed V and J ends, which lost 3 bases and 6 bases, there was a span of 11 bases. The CDR3 is 12 residues long. Germline V gene sequence: CDR1 SQVTM, CDR2 ANQGSEA. Here the CDR3 DNA reads TGCAGCGTTGATGGGGGTGGACCTGAAGCTTTCTTT. Translation gives CSVDGGGPEAFF.

The CDR3 DNA reads as TGTGCCAGCAGTCACGGACAGACGACTGAAGCTTTCTTT. Translation gives CASSHGQTTEAFF. The chain links TRBV7-9 to TRBJ1-1, with D perhaps TRBD1 (6 bases). The CDR3 spans 13 residues. Germline V gene data show CDR1 as SEHNR and CDR2 as FQNEAQ (reference sequence). Trimming pared 6 bases from V and 5 bases from J, leaving 13 bases between.

The chain recombines TRBV28 with TRBJ1-4; possible D gene TRBD1, 5 bases. V lost 7 bases, J lost 11 bases, and 17 bases lay in between. Germline CDR1 is MDHEN and CDR2 is SYDVKM. The CDR3 is 13 amino acids. As DNA, the CDR3 is TGTGCCAGCATTAACCCAGGGATCGGGAAACTGTTTTTT. It is translated as CASINPGIGKLFF.

The rearrangement joins TRBV30 to TRBJ1-6; D is unclear. The CDR3 contains 13 residues. V lost 2 bases and J 9 bases, leaving 11 bases between the germline ends. Germline CDR1 is GTSNPN and CDR2 is SVGIG (reference sequence). This chain's CDR3 is CAWSPVSVSPLHF. For the CDR3, the DNA is TGTGCCTGGAGTCCCGTGTCGGTTTCACCCCTCCACTTT.

The rearrangement joins TRBV27 to TRBJ2-7, with D perhaps TRBD1 (6 bases). With 0 bases removed from V and 3 bases from J, the gap between germline ends came to 6 bases. Looked up from germline, CDR1 is MNHEY and CDR2 is SMNVEV (reference sequence). This CDR3 has 13 residues. The CDR3 reads CASSLSRGYEQYF. The DNA for the CDR3 is TGTGCCAGCAGTTTATCCAGGGGCTACGAGCAGTACTTC.

The chain links TRBV27 to TRBJ2-7; weak D call: TRBD1 (6 bases). Germline lookup yields CDR1 MNHEY and CDR2 SMNVEV (reference sequence). This CDR3 comprises 14 residues. V was cut by 6 bases and J by 4 bases, with 16 bases left in between. CDR3 amino acids: CASSGTPGRYEQYF. The CDR3 coding sequence is TGTGCCAGCAGCGGGACACCAGGTCGGTACGAGCAGTACTTC.

The J gene is TRBJ2-3, the V gene TRBV5-8, with D uncertain. Germline V gene lookup returns CDR1 SGHTS and CDR2 YDEGEE. V gave up 2 bases and J gave up 0 bases, with 4 bases separating them. CDR3 length equals 13 residues. CDR3 loop: CASSLPSTDTQYF. The CDR3 DNA reads as TGTGCCAGCAGCTTACCCAGCACAGATACGCAGTATTTT. The full variable domain, rest sourced from reference TRBV5-8 and TRBJ2-3, is EAGVTQSPTHLIKTRGQQATLRCSPISGHTSVYWYQQALGLGLQFLLWYDEGEERNRGNFPPRFSGRQFPNYSSELNVNALELEDSALYLCASSLPSTDTQYFGPGTRLTVL.

J is TRBJ2-7 and V is TRBV29-1; D unresolved. CDR1 and CDR2 from the germline V gene are SQVTM and ANQGSEA. V lost 8 bases and J lost 1, with 12 bases in between. The length of the CDR3 is 12 residues. Here the CDR3 DNA reads TGCAGCTTCTCAAAAGGGTCCTACGAGCAGTACTTC. Translating gives CSFSKGSYEQYF.

This clone was recorded only once. The chain links TRBV5-6 to TRBJ1-6, with a tentative D call TRBD1 (6 bases). Trimming took off 3 bases at V and 5 bases at J, with 6 bases between the two ends. CDR1 and CDR2 (germline): SGHDT, YYEEEE. The CDR3 is 13 amino acids. CDR3: CASSWDNNSPLHF. CDR3 in DNA: TGTGCCAGCAGCTGGGACAATAATTCACCCCTCCACTTT.

This clone has just a few counts. The chain uses TRBV19 and TRBJ1-2, with a possible D match to TRBD1 (6 bases). This CDR3 is 15 amino acids long. Deletions cut 3 bases from V and 2 bases from J, with 13 bases between. Germline CDR1 LNHDA, CDR2 SQIVND (reference sequence). The CDR3 coding sequence is TGTGCCAGTAGTATTTCAGGGGAAGTCAACTATGGCTACACCTTC. It is translated as CASSISGEVNYGYTF. Using reference TRBV19 and TRBJ1-2 for the parts outside the CDR3, the full variable domain is DGGITQSPKYLFRKEGQNVTLSCEQNLNHDAMYWYRQDPGQGLRLIYYSQIVNDFQKGDIAEGYSVSREKKESFPLTVTSAQKNPTAFYLCASSISGEVNYGYTFGSGTRLTVV.

The genes are TRBV6-5 and TRBJ1-1; TRBD1 is a possible D gene (6 bases). Germline CDR1 reads MNHEY; CDR2 reads SVGAGI. V was clipped by 6 bases and J by 5 bases, with 13 bases between them. The length of the CDR3 is 13 residues. CDR3 region: CASRPRGDTEAFF. As DNA, the CDR3 is TGTGCCAGCAGGCCTAGGGGGGATACTGAAGCTTTCTTT.

V usage is TRBV29-1 and J usage is TRBJ2-2; 11 nucleotides agree with TRBD1. The CDR3 sequence is 13 residues long. Trimming cost V 7 bases and J 4 bases; bases outside gene matches: 2. The germline CDR1 and CDR2 sequences are SQVTM and ANQGSEA. The CDR3 DNA is TGCAGCGGGGGGACAGGGGGCACCGGGGAGCTGTTTTTT. This gives the protein CSGGTGGTGELFF.

The chain couples TRBV6-5 to TRBJ1-2; maybe TRBD1 (5 bases). The CDR3 has 13 residues. The germline CDR1 and CDR2 sequences are MNHEY and SVGAGI. Trimming shortened V by 2 bases and J by 6 bases, and 10 bases separated the two germline ends. CDR3 in DNA: TGTGCCAGCAGTTACGAGGGGCGGGATGGCTACACCTTC. Encoded protein: CASSYEGRDGYTF.